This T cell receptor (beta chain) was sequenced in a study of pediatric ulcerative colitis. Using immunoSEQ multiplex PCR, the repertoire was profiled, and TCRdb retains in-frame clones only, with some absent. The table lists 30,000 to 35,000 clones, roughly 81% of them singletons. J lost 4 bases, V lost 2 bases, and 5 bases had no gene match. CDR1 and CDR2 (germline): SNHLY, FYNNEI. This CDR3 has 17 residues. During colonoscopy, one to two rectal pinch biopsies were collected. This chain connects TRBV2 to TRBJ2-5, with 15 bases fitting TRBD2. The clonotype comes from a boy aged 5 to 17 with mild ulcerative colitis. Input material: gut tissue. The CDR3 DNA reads TGTGCCAGCAGTGAAAGGACTAGCGGGGGGGGTCGAGAGACCCAGTACTTC. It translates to CASSERTSGGGRETQYF.